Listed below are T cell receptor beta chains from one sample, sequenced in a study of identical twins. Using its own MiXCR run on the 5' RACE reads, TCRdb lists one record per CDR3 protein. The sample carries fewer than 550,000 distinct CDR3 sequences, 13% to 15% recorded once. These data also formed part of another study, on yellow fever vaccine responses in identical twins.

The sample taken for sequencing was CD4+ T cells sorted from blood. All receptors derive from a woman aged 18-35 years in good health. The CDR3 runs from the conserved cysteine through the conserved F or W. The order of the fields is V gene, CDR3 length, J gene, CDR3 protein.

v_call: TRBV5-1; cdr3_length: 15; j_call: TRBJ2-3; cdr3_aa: CASSFRGEVTDTQYF
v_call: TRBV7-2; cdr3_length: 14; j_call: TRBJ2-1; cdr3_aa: CASSLGTTNNEQFF
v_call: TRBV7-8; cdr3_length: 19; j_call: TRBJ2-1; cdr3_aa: CASSLNPSGRVLPYNEQFF
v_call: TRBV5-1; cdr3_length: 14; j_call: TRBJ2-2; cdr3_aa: CASTRGQYTGELFF
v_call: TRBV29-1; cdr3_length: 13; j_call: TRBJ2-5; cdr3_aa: CSVDGGLQETQYF
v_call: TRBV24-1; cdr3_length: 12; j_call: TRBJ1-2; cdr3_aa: CATSDFLGGYTF
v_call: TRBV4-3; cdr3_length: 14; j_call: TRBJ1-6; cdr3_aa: CASSQQGAESPLHF
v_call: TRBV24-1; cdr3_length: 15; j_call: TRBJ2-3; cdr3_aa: CATSDAGFRTDTQYF
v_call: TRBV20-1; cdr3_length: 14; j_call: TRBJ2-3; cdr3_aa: CSARDLRQGDTQYF
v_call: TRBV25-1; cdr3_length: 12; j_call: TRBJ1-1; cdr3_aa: CASSIRGAEAFF
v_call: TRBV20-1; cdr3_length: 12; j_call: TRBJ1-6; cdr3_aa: CSARGSNSPLHF
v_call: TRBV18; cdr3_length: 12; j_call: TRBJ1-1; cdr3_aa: CASSLLEAEAFF
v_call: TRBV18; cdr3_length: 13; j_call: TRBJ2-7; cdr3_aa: CASSPTSTYEQYF
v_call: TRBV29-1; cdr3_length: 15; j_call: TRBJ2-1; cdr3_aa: CSVEATSGGGNEQFF
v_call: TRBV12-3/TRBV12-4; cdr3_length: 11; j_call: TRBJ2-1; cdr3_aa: CASSLGVKQFF
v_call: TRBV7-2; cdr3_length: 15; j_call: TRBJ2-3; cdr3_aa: CASSYSARSTDTQYF
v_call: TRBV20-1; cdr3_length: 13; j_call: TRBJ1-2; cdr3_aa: CSARKDRTYGYTF
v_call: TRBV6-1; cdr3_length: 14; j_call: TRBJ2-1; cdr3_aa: CASSRPGTYNEQFF
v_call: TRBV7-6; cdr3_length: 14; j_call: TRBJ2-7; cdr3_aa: CASSLCRGGCEQYF
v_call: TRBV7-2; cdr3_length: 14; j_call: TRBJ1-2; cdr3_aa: CASSPEGPDYGYTF
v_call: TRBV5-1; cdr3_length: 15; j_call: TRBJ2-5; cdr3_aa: CASSLGTSLEETQYF
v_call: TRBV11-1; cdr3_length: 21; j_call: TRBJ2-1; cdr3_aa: CASSLWGTGTSAGSSYNEQFF
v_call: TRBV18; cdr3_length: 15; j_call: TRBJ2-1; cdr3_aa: CASSPLRTDSHEQFF
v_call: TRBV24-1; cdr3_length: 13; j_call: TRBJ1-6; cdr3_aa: CATIDGGDSPLHF
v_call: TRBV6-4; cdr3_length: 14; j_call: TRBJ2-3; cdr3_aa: CASKLDRATDTQYF
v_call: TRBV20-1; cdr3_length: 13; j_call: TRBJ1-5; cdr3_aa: CSAPVGVGQPQHF
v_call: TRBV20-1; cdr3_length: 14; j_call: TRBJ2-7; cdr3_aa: CSAPLPGPRGEQYF
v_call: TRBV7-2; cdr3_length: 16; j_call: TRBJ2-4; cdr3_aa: CASSLVPAGGINIQYF
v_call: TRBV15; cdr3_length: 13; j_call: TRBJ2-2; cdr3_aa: CATSAIWAGELFF
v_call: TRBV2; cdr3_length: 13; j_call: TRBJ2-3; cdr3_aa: CASTGPATDTQYF
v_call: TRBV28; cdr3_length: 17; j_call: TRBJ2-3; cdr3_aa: CASSFPAGDYRTDTQYF
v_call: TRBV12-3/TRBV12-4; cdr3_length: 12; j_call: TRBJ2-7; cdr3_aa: CASSQTPYEQYF
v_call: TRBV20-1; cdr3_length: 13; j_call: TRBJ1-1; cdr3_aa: CSAPRGLNTEAFF
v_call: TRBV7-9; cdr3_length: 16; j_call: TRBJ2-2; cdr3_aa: CASSPFGRSHTGELFF
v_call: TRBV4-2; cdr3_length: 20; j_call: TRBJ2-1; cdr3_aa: CASSQRLAGASSLSYNEQFF
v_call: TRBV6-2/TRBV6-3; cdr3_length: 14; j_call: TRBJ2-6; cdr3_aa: CASSPYSGANVLTF
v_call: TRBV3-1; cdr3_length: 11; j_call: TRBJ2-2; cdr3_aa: CASRKAGELFF
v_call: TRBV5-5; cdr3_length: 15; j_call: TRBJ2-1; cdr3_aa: CASSLAPEDVGEQFF
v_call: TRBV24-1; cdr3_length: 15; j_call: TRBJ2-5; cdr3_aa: CATSGGGTYQETQYF
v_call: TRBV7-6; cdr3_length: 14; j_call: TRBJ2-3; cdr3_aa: CASSSGIGGDTQYF
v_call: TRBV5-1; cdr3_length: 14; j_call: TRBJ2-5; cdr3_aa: CASSPEGWEETQYF
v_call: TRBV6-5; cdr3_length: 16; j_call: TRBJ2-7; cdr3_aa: CASSYSGQGASYEQYF
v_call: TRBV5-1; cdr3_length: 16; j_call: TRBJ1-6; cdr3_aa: CASSLGEGSGNSPLHF
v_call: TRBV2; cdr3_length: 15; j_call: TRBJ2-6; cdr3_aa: CASSSGRSGANVLTF
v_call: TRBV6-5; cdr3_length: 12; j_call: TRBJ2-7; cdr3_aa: CASSKLQSEQYF
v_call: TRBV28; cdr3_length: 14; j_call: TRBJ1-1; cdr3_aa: CASSSGTANTEAFF
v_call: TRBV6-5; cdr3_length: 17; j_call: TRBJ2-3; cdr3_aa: CASSYQFRLLRTDTQYF
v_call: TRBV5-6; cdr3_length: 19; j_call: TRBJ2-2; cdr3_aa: CASSLVGLSAGGNTGELFF
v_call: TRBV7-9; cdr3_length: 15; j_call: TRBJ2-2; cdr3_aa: CASSSQQGNTGELFF
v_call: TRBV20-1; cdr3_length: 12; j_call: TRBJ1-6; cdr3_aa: CSAWTGGSPLHF
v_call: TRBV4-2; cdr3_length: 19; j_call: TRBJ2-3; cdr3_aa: CASSQDRQTGLVWADTQYF
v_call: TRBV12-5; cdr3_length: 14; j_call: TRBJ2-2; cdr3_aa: CASGEGSITGELFF
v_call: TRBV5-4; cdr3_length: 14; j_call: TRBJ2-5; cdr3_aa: CASSLARGEVTQYF
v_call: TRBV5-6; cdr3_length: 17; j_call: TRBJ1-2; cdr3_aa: CASSLEKRASGEYGYTF
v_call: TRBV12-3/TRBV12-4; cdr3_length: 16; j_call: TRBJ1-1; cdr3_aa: CASSIPPGDMNTEAFF
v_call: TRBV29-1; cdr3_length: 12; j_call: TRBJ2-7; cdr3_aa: CSVGGVTYEQYF
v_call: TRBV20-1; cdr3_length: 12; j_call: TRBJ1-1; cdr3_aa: CSARGPDAEAFF
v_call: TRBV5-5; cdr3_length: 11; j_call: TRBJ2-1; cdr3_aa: CASSSAVEQFF
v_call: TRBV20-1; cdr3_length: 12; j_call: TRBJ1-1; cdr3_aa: CSAPSLNTEAFF